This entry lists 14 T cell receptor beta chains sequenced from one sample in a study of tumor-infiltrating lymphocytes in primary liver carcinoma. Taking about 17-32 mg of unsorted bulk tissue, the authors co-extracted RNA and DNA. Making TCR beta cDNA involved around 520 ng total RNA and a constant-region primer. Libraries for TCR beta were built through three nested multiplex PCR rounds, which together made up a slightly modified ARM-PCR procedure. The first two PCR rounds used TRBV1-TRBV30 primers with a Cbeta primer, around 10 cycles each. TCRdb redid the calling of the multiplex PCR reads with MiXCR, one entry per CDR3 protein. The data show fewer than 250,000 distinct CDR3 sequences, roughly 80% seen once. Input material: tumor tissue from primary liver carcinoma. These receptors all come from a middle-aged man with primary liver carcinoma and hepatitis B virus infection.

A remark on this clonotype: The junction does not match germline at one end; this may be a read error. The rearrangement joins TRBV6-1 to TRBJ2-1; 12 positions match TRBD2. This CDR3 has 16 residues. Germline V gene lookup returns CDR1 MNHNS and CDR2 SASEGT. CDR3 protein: CASSEETSGRYNERFF. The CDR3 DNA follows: TGTGCAAGCAGTGAAGAGACTAGCGGGAGATACAATGAGCGGTTCTTC.

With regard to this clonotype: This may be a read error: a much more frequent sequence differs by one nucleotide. DNA for the CDR3: TGCACCAGCAGCACGGTTCCAACAGGGAGCACTGAAGCTTTCTTT. Amino acid sequence: CTSSTVPTGSTEAFF. The chain employs TRBV5-1 and TRBJ1-1; TRBD1 might be the D (6 bases). Per germline, CDR1 SGHRS and CDR2 YFSETQ. The CDR3 has 15 amino acids.

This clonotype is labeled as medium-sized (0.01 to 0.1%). CDR3 coding DNA: TGTGCCAGCAGCCACGATAATTCACCCCTCCACTTT. Residues: CASSHDNSPLHF. The chain joins TRBV5-4 to TRBJ1-6; unclear D gene. The CDR3 loop spans 12 amino acids. Germline CDR1 reads SGHNT; CDR2 reads YYREEE (reference sequence). Deletions cut 4 bases from V and 5 bases from J, with 4 bases between.

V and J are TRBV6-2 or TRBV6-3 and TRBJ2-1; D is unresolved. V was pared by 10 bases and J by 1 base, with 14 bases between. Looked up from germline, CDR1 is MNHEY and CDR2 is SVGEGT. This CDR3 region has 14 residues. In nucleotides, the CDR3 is TGTGCCAACACCCACGTAGGGTCCTACAATGAGCAGTTCTTC. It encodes CANTHVGSYNEQFF.

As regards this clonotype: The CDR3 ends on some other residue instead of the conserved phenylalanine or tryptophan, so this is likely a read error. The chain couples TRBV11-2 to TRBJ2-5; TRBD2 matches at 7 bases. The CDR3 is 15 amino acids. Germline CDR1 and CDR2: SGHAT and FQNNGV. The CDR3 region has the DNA TGTGCCAGCTGCTTATGGGCTAGCGGACAAGAGACCCAGTACTTA. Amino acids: CASCLWASGQETQYL.

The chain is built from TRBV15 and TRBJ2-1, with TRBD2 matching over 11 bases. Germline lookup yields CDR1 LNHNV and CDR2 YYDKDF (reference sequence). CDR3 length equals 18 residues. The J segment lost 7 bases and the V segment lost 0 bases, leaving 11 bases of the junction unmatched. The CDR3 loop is CATSREGLGSGRENEQFF. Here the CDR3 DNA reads TGTGCCACCAGCAGAGAGGGCCTGGGTAGCGGGAGGGAGAATGAGCAGTTCTTC. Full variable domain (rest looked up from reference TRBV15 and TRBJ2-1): DAMVIQNPRYQVTQFGKPVTLSCSQTLNHNVMYWYQQKSSQAPKLLFHYYDKDFNNEADTPDNFQSRRPNTSFCFLDIRSPGLGDTAMYLCATSREGLGSGRENEQFFGPGTRLTVL.

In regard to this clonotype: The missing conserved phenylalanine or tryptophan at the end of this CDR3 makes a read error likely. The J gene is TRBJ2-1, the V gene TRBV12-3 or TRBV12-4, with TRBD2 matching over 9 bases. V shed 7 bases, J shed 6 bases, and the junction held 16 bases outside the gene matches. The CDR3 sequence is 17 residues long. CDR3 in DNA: TGTGCCAGCACCAAAAACACCCCGAGACTAGCGGCCAATGAGCAGTTCTGC. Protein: CASTKNTPRLAANEQFC.

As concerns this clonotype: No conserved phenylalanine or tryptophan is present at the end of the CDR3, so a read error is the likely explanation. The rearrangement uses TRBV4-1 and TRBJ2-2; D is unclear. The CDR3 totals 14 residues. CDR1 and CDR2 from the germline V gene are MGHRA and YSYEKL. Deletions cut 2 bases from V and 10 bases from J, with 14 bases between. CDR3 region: CASSQPTLSVELFL. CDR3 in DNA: TGCGCCAGCAGCCAACCTACCCTCTCCGTGGAGCTGTTTCTT.

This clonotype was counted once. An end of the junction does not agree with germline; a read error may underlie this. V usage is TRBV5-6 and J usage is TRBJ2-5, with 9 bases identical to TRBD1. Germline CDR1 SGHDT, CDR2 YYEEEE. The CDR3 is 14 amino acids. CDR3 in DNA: TGTGCCAGCAGTCCAGCGACAGGGGGAGAGAGCCAGTACTTC. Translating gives CASSPATGGESQYF.

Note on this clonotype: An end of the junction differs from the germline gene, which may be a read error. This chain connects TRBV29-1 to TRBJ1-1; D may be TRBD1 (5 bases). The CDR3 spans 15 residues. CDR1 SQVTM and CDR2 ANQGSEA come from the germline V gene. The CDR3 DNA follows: TGCAGCATCGGCGCAGGGTGGGATATGAACATTGAAGCTTTCTTT. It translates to CSIGAGWDMNIEAFF.

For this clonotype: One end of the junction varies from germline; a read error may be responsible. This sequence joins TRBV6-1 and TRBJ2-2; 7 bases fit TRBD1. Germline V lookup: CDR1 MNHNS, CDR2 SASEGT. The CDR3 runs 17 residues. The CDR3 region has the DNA TGTACCAGCAATGCCCAAATTGGGACAGTTAACACCGGGGAGCTGTTTTTT. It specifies CTSNAQIGTVNTGELFF.

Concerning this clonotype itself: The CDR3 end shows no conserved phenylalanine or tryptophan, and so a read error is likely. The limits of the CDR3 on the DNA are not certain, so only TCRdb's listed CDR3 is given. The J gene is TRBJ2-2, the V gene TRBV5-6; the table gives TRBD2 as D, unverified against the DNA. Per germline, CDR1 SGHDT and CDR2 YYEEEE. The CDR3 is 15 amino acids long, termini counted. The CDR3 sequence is CASSLGLAGTGELFL.

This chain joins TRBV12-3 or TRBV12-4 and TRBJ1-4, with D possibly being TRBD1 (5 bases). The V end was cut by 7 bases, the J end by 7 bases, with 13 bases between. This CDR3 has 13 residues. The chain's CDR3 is CASNLVGTEKLFF. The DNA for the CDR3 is TGTGCCAGCAATTTGGTAGGGACTGAAAAACTGTTTTTT.

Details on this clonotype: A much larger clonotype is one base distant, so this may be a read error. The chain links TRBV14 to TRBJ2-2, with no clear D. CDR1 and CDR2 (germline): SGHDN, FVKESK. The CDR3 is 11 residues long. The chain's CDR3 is CASIQVRELFF. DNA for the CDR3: TGTGCCAGCATCCAAGTGCGGGAGCTGTTTTTT.